Listed below are T cell receptor beta chains from one sample, sequenced in a study of beta chain features in type 1 diabetes. Generated by immunoSEQ multiplex PCR, the TCRdb table keeps only in-frame clones and is missing some. The table includes 350,000 or so clones, about 19% detected once. The source material was naive CD4+ T cells from blood. Source of these receptors: a woman between 18 and 29 years old in good health. Both conserved end residues are part of each CDR3. A D gene is named only where the DNA matches it firmly. Clone size is not always given. Where it is, it says once, few, many or a class for expanded clones.

J: TRBJ2-7; D: NA; size: NA; V: TRBV5-1; DNA: TGCGCCAGCAGCTCGGGGAACCCGGAAGACGAGCAGTACTTC; CDR3: CASSSGNPEDEQYF
J: TRBJ1-1; D: NA; size: few; V: TRBV30; DNA: TGTGCCTGGAGTGGACAGCTGAACACTGAAGCTTTCTTT; CDR3: CAWSGQLNTEAFF
J: TRBJ2-7; D: NA; size: few; V: TRBV4-2; DNA: TGTGCCAGCAGCCAAGAAGGGGATGGACAGTTCTACGAGCAGTACTTC; CDR3: CASSQEGDGQFYEQYF
J: TRBJ2-2; D: NA; size: few; V: TRBV29-1; DNA: TGCAGCGGGGGACTGCAGCAAGAGTCCGGGGAGCTGTTTTTT; CDR3: CSGGLQQESGELFF
J: TRBJ2-7; D: NA; size: NA; V: TRBV15; DNA: TGTGCCACCAGCAGAGATTCCGTAGCTCACGAGCAGTACTTC; CDR3: CATSRDSVAHEQYF
J: TRBJ1-1; D: NA; size: few; V: TRBV5-6; DNA: TGTGCCAGCAGCTTGGACATGTTGAACACTGAAGCTTTCTTT; CDR3: CASSLDMLNTEAFF
J: TRBJ1-5; D: TRBD1; size: few; V: TRBV7-2; DNA: TGTGCCAGCAGCTTGAATACAGGGGCGGACAATCAGCCCCAGCATTTT; CDR3: CASSLNTGADNQPQHF
J: TRBJ1-1; D: NA; size: few; V: TRBV14; DNA: TGTGCCAGCAGCCTGGCTTGGGGAGGGTCTGAAGCTTTCTTT; CDR3: CASSLAWGGSEAFF
J: TRBJ2-1; D: TRBD1; size: few; V: TRBV7-9; DNA: TGTGCCAGCAGCTTAGCCGGGACAGTAGGTAATGAGCAGTTCTTC; CDR3: CASSLAGTVGNEQFF
J: TRBJ1-1; D: NA; size: few; V: TRBV29-1; DNA: TGCAGCGTTGGACTGACGCTGAACACTGAAGCTTTCTTT; CDR3: CSVGLTLNTEAFF
J: TRBJ2-2; D: NA; size: few; V: TRBV9; DNA: TGTGCCAGCAGCGTAGCTCAGGTTTCGGGGGAGCTGTTTTTT; CDR3: CASSVAQVSGELFF
J: TRBJ2-2; D: NA; size: few; V: TRBV9; DNA: TGTGCCAGCACCGGGGGAGGATATGCGAACACCGGGGAGCTGTTTTTT; CDR3: CASTGGGYANTGELFF
J: TRBJ1-2; D: NA; size: few; V: TRBV30; DNA: TGTGCCGGCGGCAGCTATGGCTACACCTTC; CDR3: CAGGSYGYTF
J: TRBJ2-2; D: NA; size: few; V: TRBV11-1; DNA: TGTGCCAGCAGCTCCCGACAGGTTGACACCGGGGAGCTGTTTTTT; CDR3: CASSSRQVDTGELFF
J: TRBJ2-1; D: NA; size: few; V: TRBV4-2; DNA: TGTGCCAGCAGCCAAGTCGGCGGGTACAATGAGCAGTTCTTC; CDR3: CASSQVGGYNEQFF
J: TRBJ1-2; D: NA; size: NA; V: TRBV30; DNA: TGTGCCTGGAGTGTGCAGGGTGGATATGGCTACACCTTC; CDR3: CAWSVQGGYGYTF
J: TRBJ2-1; D: TRBD2; size: NA; V: TRBV11-2; DNA: TGTGCCAGTACCCGCCTACCAGCGGGAGATTACAATGAGCAGTTCTTC; CDR3: CASTRLPAGDYNEQFF
J: TRBJ1-2; D: NA; size: few; V: TRBV4-3; DNA: TGCGCCAGCAGCCAAGAAACAGACTATGGCTACACCTTC; CDR3: CASSQETDYGYTF
J: TRBJ2-3; D: TRBD2; size: few; V: TRBV18; DNA: TGTGCCAGCTCACCAGTGATTCGACTAGCGGGGTATAGCACAGATACGCAGTATTTT; CDR3: CASSPVIRLAGYSTDTQYF
J: TRBJ2-7; D: TRBD1; size: few; V: TRBV28; DNA: TGTGCCAGCAGTTTACCCGGACAGGGTCACGACGAGCAGTACTTC; CDR3: CASSLPGQGHDEQYF
J: TRBJ1-1; D: TRBD1; size: few; V: TRBV29-1; DNA: TGCAGCGGCGCCGGGACAGGGGGGGGGAACACTGAAGCTTTCTTT; CDR3: CSGAGTGGGNTEAFF
J: TRBJ2-3; D: TRBD2; size: NA; V: TRBV4-2; DNA: TGTGCCAGCAGCCAAGTAGCGGGGGGGTCCACAGATACGCAGTATTTT; CDR3: CASSQVAGGSTDTQYF
J: TRBJ1-1; D: NA; size: NA; V: TRBV5-1; DNA: TGCGCCAGCAGCTTGGACGGCAGGGCCCAGAACACTGAAGCTTTCTTT; CDR3: CASSLDGRAQNTEAFF
J: TRBJ2-3; D: NA; size: NA; V: TRBV18; DNA: TGTGCCAGCTCACCACCTCCGACCTTGGAGGATACGCAGTATTTT; CDR3: CASSPPPTLEDTQYF
J: TRBJ1-4; D: NA; size: NA; V: TRBV30; DNA: TGTGCCTGGAGTGAGAGGGAATTTGAAAAACTGTTTTTT; CDR3: CAWSEREFEKLFF
J: TRBJ2-7; D: TRBD1; size: few; V: TRBV7-8; DNA: TGTGCCAGCAGCTTAGGGGGCGGCGGGACAGGGACCTACGAGCAGTACTTC; CDR3: CASSLGGGGTGTYEQYF
J: TRBJ2-3; D: NA; size: NA; V: TRBV19; DNA: TGTGCCAGTAGTAAGAGCTTCACAGATACGCAGTATTTT; CDR3: CASSKSFTDTQYF
J: TRBJ2-7; D: NA; size: once; V: TRBV7-2; DNA: TGTGCCAGCAGCTCTCCCTCCTACGAGCAGTACTTC; CDR3: CASSSPSYEQYF
J: TRBJ2-7; D: NA; size: NA; V: TRBV11-2; DNA: TGTGCCAGCAGCTCACAGGGAAACGAGCAGTACTTC; CDR3: CASSSQGNEQYF
J: TRBJ1-2; D: NA; size: few; V: TRBV30; DNA: TGTGCCTGGAGGGCCTACTATGGCTACACCTTC; CDR3: CAWRAYYGYTF
J: TRBJ2-7; D: NA; size: NA; V: TRBV4-1; DNA: TGCGCCAGCAGCCAAGTCCCTCACAGCCCCTACGAGCAGTACTTC; CDR3: CASSQVPHSPYEQYF
J: TRBJ1-4; D: TRBD1; size: NA; V: TRBV6-6; DNA: TGTGCCAGCAGTCGACGACAGGGATCAACTAATGAAAAACTGTTTTTT; CDR3: CASSRRQGSTNEKLFF
J: TRBJ1-2; D: TRBD1; size: NA; V: TRBV6-6; DNA: TGTGCCATCGCGCGGACAGGGTTGGACTATGGCTACACCTTC; CDR3: CAIARTGLDYGYTF
J: TRBJ1-2; D: NA; size: NA; V: TRBV5-6; DNA: TGTGCCAGCAGCTTGGGACAGACCTATGGCTACACCTTC; CDR3: CASSLGQTYGYTF
J: TRBJ2-4; D: NA; size: few; V: TRBV4-1; DNA: TGCGCCAGCAGCCTACAGGGCGTGGGCATTCAGTACTTC; CDR3: CASSLQGVGIQYF
J: TRBJ2-6; D: TRBD2; size: few; V: TRBV5-6; DNA: TGTGCCAGCAGCTTGAAGCGGGAGGACCTCTCTGGGGCCAACGTCCTGACTTTC; CDR3: CASSLKREDLSGANVLTF
J: TRBJ1-1; D: NA; size: NA; V: TRBV30; DNA: TGTGCCGGGAATAGGGAGAAGGTGGAAGCTTTCTTT; CDR3: CAGNREKVEAFF
J: TRBJ1-1; D: NA; size: NA; V: TRBV4-1; DNA: TGCGCCAGCTTTACTAAAGCGGGGGAATACACTGAAGCTTTCTTT; CDR3: CASFTKAGEYTEAFF
J: TRBJ2-1; D: NA; size: NA; V: TRBV11-2; DNA: TGTGCCAGCAGCTTGATAGGAGGCCTCCTGATCAATGAGCAGTTCTTC; CDR3: CASSLIGGLLINEQFF
J: TRBJ2-7; D: TRBD2; size: NA; V: TRBV7-2; DNA: TGTGCCAGCAGGCCTGCCGGGGAGCGGGGGGGCCGAGGCCACGAGCAGTACTTC; CDR3: CASRPAGERGGRGHEQYF
J: TRBJ1-6; D: NA; size: NA; V: TRBV6-1; DNA: TGTGCCAGCAGGAACAGTGGATCCAATTCACCCCTCCACTTT; CDR3: CASRNSGSNSPLHF
J: TRBJ2-7; D: TRBD2; size: few; V: TRBV11-2; DNA: TGTGCCAGCAGCTTCCCTAGCGGCCTTTACTCCTACGAGCAGTACTTC; CDR3: CASSFPSGLYSYEQYF
J: TRBJ2-1; D: NA; size: NA; V: TRBV5-1; DNA: TGCGCCAGCAGCGCTTCGGCCCAGGGGTACAATGAGCAGTTCTTC; CDR3: CASSASAQGYNEQFF
J: TRBJ2-4; D: TRBD2; size: NA; V: TRBV4-2; DNA: TGTGCCAGCAGCCTCCTGACTAGCGGGGGAGCCAAAAACATTCAGTACTTC; CDR3: CASSLLTSGGAKNIQYF
J: TRBJ2-5; D: NA; size: few; V: TRBV12-5; DNA: TGTGCTAGTGGTTTGGTACTGGGGCCCGAGGAGAGCCAGTACTTC; CDR3: CASGLVLGPEESQYF
J: TRBJ1-5; D: NA; size: NA; V: TRBV7-9; DNA: TGTGCCAGCAGCTTAGGTCAGGCCGGCAATCAGCCCCAGCATTTT; CDR3: CASSLGQAGNQPQHF
J: TRBJ1-1; D: TRBD1; size: few; V: TRBV10-3; DNA: TGTGCCATCAGTGCCTCGGACAGGGATGGTACTGAAGCTTTCTTT; CDR3: CAISASDRDGTEAFF
J: TRBJ2-7; D: NA; size: NA; V: TRBV4-3; DNA: TGCGCCAGCAGCCAAGTGGCGGGGTTGCTGTACGAGCAGTACTTC; CDR3: CASSQVAGLLYEQYF
J: TRBJ1-1; D: NA; size: NA; V: TRBV19; DNA: TGTGCCAGTAGCTCGAACGGTGAAGCTTTCTTT; CDR3: CASSSNGEAFF
J: TRBJ2-3; D: NA; size: few; V: TRBV7-9; DNA: TGTGCCAGCAGCTCGGGGGGCGCAAATACGCAGTATTTT; CDR3: CASSSGGANTQYF
J: TRBJ2-4; D: NA; size: few; V: TRBV4-1; DNA: TGCGCCAGCAGCCAGATTCCCGGGACACTAGGGGTCAAAGAAAACATTCAGTACTTC; CDR3: CASSQIPGTLGVKENIQYF
J: TRBJ2-1; D: TRBD2; size: few; V: TRBV7-9; DNA: TGTGCCAGCAGCCTCCGGCGGGAGGCCTACAATGAGCAGTTCTTC; CDR3: CASSLRREAYNEQFF
J: TRBJ2-3; D: NA; size: NA; V: TRBV12-5; DNA: TGTGCTAGTGGTTACCCTGAGCCGCAGTATTTT; CDR3: CASGYPEPQYF
J: TRBJ2-5; D: TRBD1; size: NA; V: TRBV29-1; DNA: TGCAGCGGAAACAGGGGAGAGACCCAGTACTTC; CDR3: CSGNRGETQYF
J: TRBJ2-3; D: NA; size: many; V: TRBV23-1; DNA: TGCGCCAGCAGACCGGACAGCCTCCCAGATACGCAGTATTTT; CDR3: CASRPDSLPDTQYF
J: TRBJ2-2; D: TRBD1; size: NA; V: TRBV11-2; DNA: TGTGCCAGCAGCCCCGGGACAGACACCGGGGAGCTGTTTTTT; CDR3: CASSPGTDTGELFF
J: TRBJ2-1; D: TRBD2; size: NA; V: TRBV28; DNA: TGTGCCAGCAGTCCCCCGACTAGCGGGAGGAATGAGCAGTTCTTC; CDR3: CASSPPTSGRNEQFF
J: TRBJ2-2; D: TRBD2; size: NA; V: TRBV7-8; DNA: TGTGCCAGCAGCTCAGGACTAGCGGGAGCGGGCACCGGGGAGCTGTTTTTT; CDR3: CASSSGLAGAGTGELFF
J: TRBJ1-2; D: NA; size: NA; V: TRBV30; DNA: TGTGCCTGGGGGAGGGGGTTAAACTATGGCTACACCTTC; CDR3: CAWGRGLNYGYTF